This TCR beta chain appears in the sequencing data of a study of ipilimumab plus nivolumab after autologous stem cell transplantation. Looking at the study overall: Myeloma cases were transplant-naive high-risk or relapsed within 3 years post first autologous transplant.

Repertoires were generated with immunoSEQ multiplex PCR, while TCRdb's copy carries only in-frame clones and drops some. The sample includes tens of thousands of clones, about 88% of them seen just once. This clone was picked up one time. Germline CDR1 reads KGHSH; CDR2 reads LQKENI. V was trimmed by 4 bases and J by 3 bases, leaving 13 bases between them. The CDR3 sequence is 14 residues long. Starting 14 to 28 days after autologous transplant, ipilimumab 1 mg/kg was given. Patients received nivolumab 3 mg/kg at weeks 1, 4, 7, 10, then fortnightly to week 26. This sequence joins TRBV18 and TRBJ2-7; perhaps TRBD1 as D (6 bases). Sequences were derived from PBMCs, sampled in a trial of ipilimumab plus nivolumab as post-transplant consolidation. The receptor was derived from a male donor with multiple myeloma. CDR3 nucleotide sequence: TGTGCCAGCTCACAAGGCAGGGGAAACTACGAGCAGTACTTC. Residues: CASSQGRGNYEQYF.